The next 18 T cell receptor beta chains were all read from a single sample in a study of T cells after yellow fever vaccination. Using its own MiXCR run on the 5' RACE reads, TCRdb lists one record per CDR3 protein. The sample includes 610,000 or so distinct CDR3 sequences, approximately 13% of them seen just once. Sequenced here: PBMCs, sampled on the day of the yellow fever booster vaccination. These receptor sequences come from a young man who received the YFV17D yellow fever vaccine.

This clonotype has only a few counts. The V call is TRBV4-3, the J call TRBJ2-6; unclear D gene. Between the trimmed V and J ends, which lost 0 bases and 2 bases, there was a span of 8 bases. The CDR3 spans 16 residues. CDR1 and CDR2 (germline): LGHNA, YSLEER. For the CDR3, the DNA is TGCGCCAGCAGCCAAGATCCACCAGCTGGGGCCAACGTCCTGACTTTC. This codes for CASSQDPPAGANVLTF.

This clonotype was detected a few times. CDR3 bases: TGTGCCAGCAGCTTAGCTGGGGGGGGCAGCCAGCCCCAGCATTTT. Protein sequence: CASSLAGGGSQPQHF. This rearrangement joins TRBV7-2 to TRBJ1-5, with D possibly matching TRBD1 (6 bases). The CDR3 is made up of 15 amino acids. Trimming stripped 0 bases from V and 7 bases from J, with 13 bases between. Germline values: CDR1 SGHTA, CDR2 FQGNSA. The full variable domain, its missing parts supplied by reference TRBV7-2 and TRBJ1-5, is GAGVSQSPSNKVTEKGKDVELRCDPISGHTALYWYRQSLGQGLEFLIYFQGNSAPDKSGLPSDRFSAERTGGSVSTLTIQRTQQEDSAVYLCASSLAGGGSQPQHFGDGTRLSIL.

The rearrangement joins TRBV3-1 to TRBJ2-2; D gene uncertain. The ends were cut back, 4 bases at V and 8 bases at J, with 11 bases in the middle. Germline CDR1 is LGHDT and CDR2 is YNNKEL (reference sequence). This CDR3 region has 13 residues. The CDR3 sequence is CASSRLGEGELFF. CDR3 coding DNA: TGTGCCAGCAGCCGGCTTGGGGAAGGGGAGCTGTTTTTT.

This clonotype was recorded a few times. The CDR3 bases are TGCGCCAGCAGCCAAGACCTACTAGCGGGAGGGCCAAATACGCAGTATTTT. Protein product: CASSQDLLAGGPNTQYF. The genes are TRBV4-3 and TRBJ2-3; 13 bases are shared with TRBD2. The CDR3 totals 17 residues. CDR1 and CDR2 (germline): LGHNA, YSLEER. The trim removed 0 bases at V and 7 bases at J, leaving 7 bases unmatched.

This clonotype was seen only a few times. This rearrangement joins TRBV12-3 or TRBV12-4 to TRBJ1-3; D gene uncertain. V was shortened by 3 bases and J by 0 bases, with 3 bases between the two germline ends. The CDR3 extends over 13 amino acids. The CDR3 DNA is TGTGCCAGCAGTTTCGCCTCTGGAAACACCATATATTTT. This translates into CASSFASGNTIYF.

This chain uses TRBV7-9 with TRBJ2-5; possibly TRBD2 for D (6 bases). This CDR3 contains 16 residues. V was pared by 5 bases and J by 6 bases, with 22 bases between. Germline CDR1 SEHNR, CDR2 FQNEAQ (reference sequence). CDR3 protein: CASSQPPSGESQTQYF. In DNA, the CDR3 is TGTGCCAGCAGCCAACCCCCTTCGGGGGAATCACAGACCCAGTACTTC.

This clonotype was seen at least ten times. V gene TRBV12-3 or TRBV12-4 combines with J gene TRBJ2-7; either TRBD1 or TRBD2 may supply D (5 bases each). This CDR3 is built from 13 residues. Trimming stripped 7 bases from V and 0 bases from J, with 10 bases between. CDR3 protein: CASKEGNSYEQYF. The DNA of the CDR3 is TGTGCCAGCAAAGAGGGGAACTCCTACGAGCAGTACTTC.

CDR3 DNA: TGCAGCGTGCAAGGGGGGGGAGATTACAATGAGCAGTTCTTC. Amino acids: CSVQGGGDYNEQFF. The chain recombines TRBV29-1 with TRBJ2-1; TRBD2 might be the D (7 bases). Germline V gene data show CDR1 as SQVTM and CDR2 as ANQGSEA. The CDR3 consists of 14 residues. Deletions cut 6 bases from V and 4 bases from J, with 16 bases between.

The CDR3 is CATSSRDRGEQYF. CDR3 DNA: TGTGCCACCAGCAGTAGGGACAGGGGCGAGCAGTACTTC. V usage is TRBV15 and J usage is TRBJ2-7; 10 nucleotides agree with TRBD1. The V gene's germline CDR1 is LNHNV and CDR2 YYDKDF (reference sequence). CDR3 length equals 13 residues. V was pared by 3 bases and J by 6 bases, with 2 bases of the junction left unmatched.

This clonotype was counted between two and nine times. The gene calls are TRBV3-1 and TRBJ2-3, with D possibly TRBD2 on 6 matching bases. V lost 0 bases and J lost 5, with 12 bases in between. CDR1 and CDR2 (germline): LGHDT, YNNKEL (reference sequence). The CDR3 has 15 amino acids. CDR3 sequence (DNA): TGTGCCAGCAGCCAAGACGGTTATAGCGGAGATACGCAGTATTTT. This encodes CASSQDGYSGDTQYF.

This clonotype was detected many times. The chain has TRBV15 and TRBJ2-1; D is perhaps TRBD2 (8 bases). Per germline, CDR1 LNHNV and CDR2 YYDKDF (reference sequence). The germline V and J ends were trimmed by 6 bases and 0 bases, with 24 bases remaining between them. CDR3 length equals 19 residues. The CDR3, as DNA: TGTGCCACCAGGGAGGGGGCCCACTTCAGCGGGAGCTCCTACAATGAGCAGTTCTTC. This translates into CATREGAHFSGSSYNEQFF.

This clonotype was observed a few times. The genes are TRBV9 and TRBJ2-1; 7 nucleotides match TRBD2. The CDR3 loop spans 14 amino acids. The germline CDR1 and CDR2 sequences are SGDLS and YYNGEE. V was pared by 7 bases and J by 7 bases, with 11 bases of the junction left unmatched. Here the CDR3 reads CASGNPGGTNEQFF. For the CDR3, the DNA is TGTGCCAGCGGGAATCCGGGAGGAACGAATGAGCAGTTCTTC.

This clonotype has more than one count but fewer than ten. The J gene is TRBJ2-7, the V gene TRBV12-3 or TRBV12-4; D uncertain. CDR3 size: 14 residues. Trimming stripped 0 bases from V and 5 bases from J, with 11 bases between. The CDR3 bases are TGTGCCAGCAGTTTAGCGCGCCATGCCCACGAGCAGTACTTC. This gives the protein CASSLARHAHEQYF.

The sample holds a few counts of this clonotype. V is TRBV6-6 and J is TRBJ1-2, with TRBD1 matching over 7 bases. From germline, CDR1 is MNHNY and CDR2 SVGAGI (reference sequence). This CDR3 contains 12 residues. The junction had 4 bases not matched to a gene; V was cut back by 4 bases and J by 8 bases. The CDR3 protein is CASSLSGQGYTF. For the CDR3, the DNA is TGTGCCAGCAGTTTATCGGGACAGGGCTACACCTTC.

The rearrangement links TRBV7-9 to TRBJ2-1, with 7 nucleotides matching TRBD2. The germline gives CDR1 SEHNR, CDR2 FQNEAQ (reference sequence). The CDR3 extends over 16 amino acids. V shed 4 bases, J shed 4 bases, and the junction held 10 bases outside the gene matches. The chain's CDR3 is CASSSPRAGVYNEQFF. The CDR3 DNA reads TGTGCCAGCAGCTCCCCTAGGGCGGGAGTATACAATGAGCAGTTCTTC.

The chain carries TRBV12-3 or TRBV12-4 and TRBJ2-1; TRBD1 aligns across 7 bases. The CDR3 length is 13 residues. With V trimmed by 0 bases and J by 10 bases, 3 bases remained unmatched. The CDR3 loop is CASSLATGVEQFF. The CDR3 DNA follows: TGTGCCAGCAGTTTAGCTACAGGGGTAGAGCAGTTCTTC.

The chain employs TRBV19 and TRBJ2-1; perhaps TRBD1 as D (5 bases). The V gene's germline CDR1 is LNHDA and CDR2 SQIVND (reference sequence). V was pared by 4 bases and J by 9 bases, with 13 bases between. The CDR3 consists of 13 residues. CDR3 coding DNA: TGTGCCAGTAGTAAAACAGGACCTGGTGAGCAGTTCTTC. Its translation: CASSKTGPGEQFF.

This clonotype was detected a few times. This CDR3 is CASSPPGGGSTDTQYF. CDR3 in DNA: TGTGCCAGTTCTCCCCCGGGCGGGGGCAGCACAGATACGCAGTATTTT. The V and J genes are TRBV12-3 or TRBV12-4 and TRBJ2-3, with D possibly TRBD2 on 7 matching bases. CDR3 size: 16 residues. V lost 9 bases to trimming and J lost 0 bases, with 19 bases between them.